This TCR beta chain was found in a study of CD8 T cells in Susac syndrome. Study results and caveats: It was in TEMRA cells and active patients that Susac CD8+ clonal expansion peaked.

The CDR3 sequence is 14 residues long. Germline V CDR1 and CDR2: WSHSY, SAAADI. V lost 7 bases, J lost 1 base, and 5 bases stayed unmatched. The RNA input was about 0.5 to 1 ug, and it was reverse transcribed with random hexamers. Amplification of TCR beta CDR3 across 54 Vbeta and 13 Jbeta was performed with immunoSEQ multiplex PCR. MiXCR, applied by TCRdb to the immunoSEQ multiplex PCR reads, yields one record per CDR3 protein. The sample comprises about 130,000 distinct CDR3 sequences, around 94% of which are singletons, and more than 0.2% rests with the top ten. Regarding this clonotype: The antigen is unknown.

What was sequenced was CD8+ T cells from PBMCs. This chain links TRBV10-2 with TRBJ2-5; 8 positions agree with TRBD2. This receptor was obtained from a human donor with Susac syndrome. In nucleotides, the CDR3 is TGCGCCAGCACTTTAGCGGGACCCCAAGAGACCCAGTACTTC. Protein sequence: CASTLAGPQETQYF.